These 15 T cell receptor beta chains came from one sample sequenced in a study of OX40 agonist ivuxolimab in advanced cancers. Libraries were prepared by immunoSEQ multiplex PCR; TCRdb keeps only in-frame clonotypes and omits some of them. The sample contains 35,000 or so clones, roughly 82% of which appear only once. The starting material was CD4+ or CD8+ T cells sorted from blood, obtained in a trial of the OX40 agonist ivuxolimab. The receptor set was obtained from an adult with an advanced solid tumor such as melanoma, head and neck, liver or kidney cancer.

The genes are TRBV5-1 and TRBJ1-2; 8 nucleotides align to TRBD1. The germline CDR1 and CDR2 sequences are SGHRS and YFSETQ. V trimming: 4 bases; J trimming: 7 bases; junction bases outside the gene matches: 15. This CDR3 has 16 residues. The CDR3 loop is CASSPNNQGAVGGYTF. The CDR3 nucleotides read TGCGCCAGCAGCCCGAATAACCAGGGGGCGGTAGGTGGCTACACCTTC.

The chain recombines TRBV5-6 with TRBJ1-3; no reliable D call. With 0 bases removed from V and 5 bases from J, the gap between germline ends came to 12 bases. The germline gives CDR1 SGHDT, CDR2 YYEEEE. The length of the CDR3 is 15 residues. Here the CDR3 DNA reads TGTGCCAGCAGCTTGGACACAGCCTCACGAAACACCATATATTTT. This encodes CASSLDTASRNTIYF. Complete variable domain (other parts from reference TRBV5-6 and TRBJ1-3): DAGVTQSPTHLIKTRGQQVTLRCSPKSGHDTVSWYQQALGQGPQFIFQYYEEEERQRGNFPDRFSGHQFPNYSSELNVNALLLGDSALYLCASSLDTASRNTIYFGEGSWLTVV.

The J gene is TRBJ2-1, the V gene TRBV2; 14 bases align to TRBD2. Germline CDR1 SNHLY, CDR2 FYNNEI. This CDR3 contains 15 residues. V was pared by 6 bases and J by 12 bases, with 10 bases of the junction left unmatched. CDR3 residues: CASSSGLAGGGGQFF. The CDR3 nucleotides read TGTGCCAGCAGCTCAGGACTAGCGGGGGGTGGGGGGCAGTTCTTC.

The chain is built from TRBV5-6 and TRBJ2-2, with a tentative D call TRBD1 (7 bases). This CDR3 comprises 16 residues. Germline CDR1 SGHDT, CDR2 YYEEEE. V lost 7 bases and J 3 bases, leaving 19 bases between the germline ends. CDR3 residues: CASSGGGTTYTGELFF. For the CDR3, the DNA is TGTGCCAGCTCCGGAGGGGGCACCACTTACACCGGGGAGCTGTTTTTT.

CDR3 nucleotides: TGCGCCAGCAGCTCTCTGGGGGGACAAGGCGACGAGCAGTACTTC. It encodes CASSSLGGQGDEQYF. The chain couples TRBV5-1 to TRBJ2-7; either TRBD1 or TRBD2 may supply D (6 bases each). This CDR3 has 15 amino acids. Germline values: CDR1 SGHRS, CDR2 YFSETQ. Trimming stripped 3 bases from V and 5 bases from J, with 18 bases between. Complete variable domain (other parts from reference TRBV5-1 and TRBJ2-7): KAGVTQTPRYLIKTRGQQVTLSCSPISGHRSVSWYQQTPGQGLQFLFEYFSETQRNKGNFPGRFSGRQFSNSRSEMNVSTLELGDSALYLCASSSLGGQGDEQYFGPGTRLTVT.

The rearrangement uses TRBV27 and TRBJ1-1, with D possibly being TRBD1 (5 bases). V gave up 6 bases and J gave up 0 bases, with 14 bases separating them. The germline gives CDR1 MNHEY, CDR2 SMNVEV (reference sequence). CDR3 length: 15 amino acids. This CDR3 reads CASSVNRRMNTEAFF. The CDR3 coding sequence is TGTGCCAGCAGCGTTAACAGGAGGATGAACACTGAAGCTTTCTTT.

This clone was seen more than once but under ten times. This chain links TRBV7-9 with TRBJ1-1; D remains unclear. Per the germline V gene, CDR1 is SEHNR and CDR2 is FQNEAQ (reference sequence). The V end lost 3 bases, the J end lost 1 base, and 6 bases lay between the germline ends. This CDR3 contains 13 residues. The CDR3 sequence: CASSFPQNTEAFF. The DNA for the CDR3 is TGTGCCAGCAGCTTCCCACAGAACACTGAAGCTTTCTTT.

This chain connects TRBV19 to TRBJ2-3; a weak D match, TRBD1 (5 bases). Trimming took 6 bases from V and 0 from J, leaving 13 bases between them. The germline gives CDR1 LNHDA, CDR2 SQIVND (reference sequence). This CDR3 has 15 amino acids. The CDR3 here is CASRWGLGSTDTQYF. For the CDR3, the DNA is TGTGCCAGTAGATGGGGCTTAGGGAGCACAGATACGCAGTATTTT.

J is TRBJ1-4 and V is TRBV19, with 9 bases lining up with TRBD1. The V gene's germline CDR1 is LNHDA and CDR2 SQIVND (reference sequence). V shed 0 bases and J 7 bases; nucleotides not matched to a gene: 9. The CDR3 runs to 17 residues. For the CDR3, the DNA is TGTGCCAGTAGTATAGACCTAAACAGGGGGCTAAGTGAAAAACTGTTTTTT. This gives the protein CASSIDLNRGLSEKLFF.

The chain is built from TRBV5-1 and TRBJ2-2, with D possibly matching TRBD2 (7 bases). The germline V gene has CDR1 SGHRS and CDR2 YFSETQ. There are 16 residues in the CDR3. V shed 5 bases and J shed 1 base, with 15 bases lying between them. CDR3 DNA: TGCGCCAGCAGGATCGGCGGGGGCCGGAACACCGGGGAGCTGTTTTTT. This codes for CASRIGGGRNTGELFF.

J is TRBJ2-5 and V is TRBV7-9; possible D gene TRBD2, 6 bases. Per the germline V gene, CDR1 is SEHNR and CDR2 is FQNEAQ (reference sequence). V lost 1 base and J 3 bases, leaving 9 bases between the germline ends. This CDR3 region has 14 residues. CDR3 coding DNA: TGTGCCAGCAGCTTAGTCGCGGGGAAAGAGACCCAGTACTTC. This encodes CASSLVAGKETQYF.

V usage is TRBV6-5 and J usage is TRBJ1-1, with D perhaps matching TRBD1 (5 bases). V was trimmed by 6 bases and J by 4 bases, leaving 18 bases between them. The CDR3 sequence is 15 residues long. Germline V gene sequence: CDR1 MNHEY, CDR2 SVGAGI. The CDR3, as DNA: TGTGCCAGCAGACAAAAGGGGTTTCGGGTCACTGAAGCTTTCTTT. Residues: CASRQKGFRVTEAFF.

This clone has more than one count but fewer than ten. The chain employs TRBV5-1 and TRBJ1-2, with a possible D match to TRBD1 (5 bases). V dropped 4 bases and J dropped 5 bases, with 12 bases sitting between them. Germline lookup yields CDR1 SGHRS and CDR2 YFSETQ. This CDR3 spans 13 amino acids. In DNA form, the CDR3 reads TGCGCCAGCAGCCCGGATCAGGGATATGGCTACACCTTC. Amino acids: CASSPDQGYGYTF.

The chain is built from TRBV5-6 and TRBJ2-1; D is possibly TRBD1 (6 bases). The CDR3 loop spans 12 amino acids. V lost 3 bases, J lost 13 bases, and 14 bases lay in between. The germline gives CDR1 SGHDT, CDR2 YYEEEE. CDR3 sequence: CASSYAGTIQFF. CDR3 nucleotide sequence: TGTGCCAGCAGCTACGCCGGGACAATTCAGTTCTTC.

The V gene is TRBV2, the J gene TRBJ1-2; weak D call: TRBD1 (5 bases). Trimming shortened V by 8 bases and J by 5 bases, and 9 bases separated the two germline ends. The CDR3 contains 11 residues. Germline V gives CDR1 SNHLY, CDR2 FYNNEI. In DNA, the CDR3 is TGTGCCAGCGGGCAGGGATATGGCTACACCTTC. This gives the protein CASGQGYGYTF.